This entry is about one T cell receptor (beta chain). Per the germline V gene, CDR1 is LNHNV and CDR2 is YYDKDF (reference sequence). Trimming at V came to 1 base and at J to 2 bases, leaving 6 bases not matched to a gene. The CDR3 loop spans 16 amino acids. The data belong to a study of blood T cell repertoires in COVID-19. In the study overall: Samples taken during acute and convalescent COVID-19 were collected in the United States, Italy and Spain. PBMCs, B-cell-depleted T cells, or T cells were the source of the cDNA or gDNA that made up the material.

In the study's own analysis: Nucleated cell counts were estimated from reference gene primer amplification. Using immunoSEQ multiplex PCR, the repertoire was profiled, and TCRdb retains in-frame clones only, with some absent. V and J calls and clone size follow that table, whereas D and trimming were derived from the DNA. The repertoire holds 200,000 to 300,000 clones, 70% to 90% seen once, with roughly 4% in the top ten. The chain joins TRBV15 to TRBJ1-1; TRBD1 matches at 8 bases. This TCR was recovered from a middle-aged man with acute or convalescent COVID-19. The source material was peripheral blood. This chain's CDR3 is CATSRAPGQGNTEAFF. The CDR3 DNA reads TGTGCCACCAGCAGAGCTCCCGGACAGGGAAACACTGAAGCTTTCTTT.